This TCR beta chain was sequenced for a study of graft-versus-host responses after intestinal transplantation. The CDR3 contains 13 residues. Germline lookup yields CDR1 SGHDT and CDR2 YYEEEE. The ends lost 2 bases at V and 5 bases at J; junction bases unmatched: 4. This clone was seen a handful of times. Profiling relied on immunoSEQ multiplex PCR, and the TCRdb table lists in-frame clones only, not all of them. There are about 10,000 clones in the sample; 31% occur only once, and 1.5% to 2% lies in the top ten. This TCR derives from a human patient who was an organ donor for intestinal transplantation. The V call is TRBV5-6, the J call TRBJ2-7; 7 nucleotides match TRBD1. This specimen was alloreactive CD4+ T cells from a mixed lymphocyte reaction culture, taken before transplantation. Stated subset: CFSE-low proliferating T cells sorted from approximately 6-day pre-transplant mixed lymphocyte reaction (GvH or HvG direction). CDR3 in DNA: TGTGCCAGCAGCTTCCTCCAGGGGGACGAGCAGTACTTC. Residues: CASSFLQGDEQYF.